Detailed here is one T cell receptor beta chain. Its antigen remains unidentified. This sample was included in a study of cytomegalovirus exposure and HLA in healthy donors. Study-level findings and limits: The investigators catalogued some 150 TCR beta chains as cytomegalovirus-associated.

Measured with immunoSEQ multiplex PCR; TCRdb has only the in-frame clones, and not every one. The sample lists nearly 110,000 clones; roughly nine tenths were seen once. Input material: PBMCs. The sequence was collected from a woman between 18 and 30 years old in good health and CMV-seropositive.

The CDR3 loop reads CASRKTSGYNEQFF. For the CDR3, the DNA is TGTGCCAGCAGGAAGACTAGCGGCTACAATGAGCAGTTCTTC. This sequence joins TRBV27 and TRBJ2-1; 9 positions match TRBD2. Trimming removed 6 bases from V and 3 bases from J; junction bases left unmatched: 3. The CDR3 runs 14 residues. CDR1 is MNHEY, CDR2 SMNVEV, per germline (reference sequence).